The 4 T cell receptor beta chains below come from one sample, sequenced in a study of PD-L1 blockade in urothelial cancer. TCRdb's copy holds only in-frame clones and misses some; the assay was immunoSEQ multiplex PCR. The data show 17,000 or so clones, about nine tenths seen once. Sequencing was performed on PBMCs, taken around atezolizumab (anti-PD-L1) treatment. Receptor source: a man in his fifties or sixties with urothelial cancer.

The chain joins TRBV5-4 to TRBJ1-2; 9 nucleotides align to TRBD1. Germline loops: CDR1 SGHNT, CDR2 YYREEE (reference sequence). The CDR3 is made up of 16 amino acids. The J segment lost 1 base and the V segment lost 4 bases, leaving 8 bases of the junction unmatched. Here the CDR3 reads CASSEGQGSINYGYTF. The DNA for the CDR3 is TGTGCCAGCAGCGAGGGACAGGGCTCTATTAACTATGGCTACACCTTC.

The chain combines TRBV28 with TRBJ2-5; 9 bases agree with TRBD1. The germline V gene encodes CDR1 MDHEN and CDR2 SYDVKM. The CDR3 runs to 16 residues. Trimming took 4 bases from V and 2 from J; bases not matched to a gene: 8. CDR3 nucleotides: TGTGCCAGCAGTTCCATCAGACAGGGGGTACAAGAGACCCAGTACTTC. Amino acid sequence: CASSSIRQGVQETQYF.

The chain employs TRBV4-2 and TRBJ2-5; 10 bases map to TRBD1. CDR3 size: 17 residues. The V and J ends lost 1 base and 5 bases, in that order; junction bases with no gene match: 10. CDR1 LGHNA and CDR2 YNFKEQ come from the germline V gene. CDR3 in amino acids: CASSQGSPTGGSETQYF. The CDR3 nucleotides are TGTGCCAGCAGCCAAGGCTCCCCGACAGGGGGCAGTGAGACCCAGTACTTC.

V gene TRBV29-1 combines with J gene TRBJ1-5; D unresolved. The CDR3 spans 13 residues. Trimming left V 3 bases short and J 6 bases short, with 12 bases between. From germline, CDR1 is SQVTM and CDR2 ANQGSEA. Written as DNA, the CDR3 is TGCAGCGTTGAGTTGGGGAGTGGTCAGCCCCAGCATTTT. Protein sequence: CSVELGSGQPQHF.